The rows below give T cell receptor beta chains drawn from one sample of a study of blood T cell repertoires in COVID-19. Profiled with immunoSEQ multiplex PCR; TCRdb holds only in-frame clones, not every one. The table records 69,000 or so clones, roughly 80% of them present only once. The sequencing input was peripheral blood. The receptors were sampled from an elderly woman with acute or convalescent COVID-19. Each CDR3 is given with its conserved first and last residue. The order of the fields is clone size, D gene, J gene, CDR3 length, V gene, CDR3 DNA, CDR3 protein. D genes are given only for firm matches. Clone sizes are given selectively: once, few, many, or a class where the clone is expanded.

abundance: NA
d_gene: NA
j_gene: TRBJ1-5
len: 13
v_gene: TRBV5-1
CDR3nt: TGCGCCAGCAGCTTTGGAGCAAATCAGCCCCAGCATTTT
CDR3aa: CASSFGANQPQHF

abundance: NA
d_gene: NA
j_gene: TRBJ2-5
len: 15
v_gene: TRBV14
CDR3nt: TGTGCCAGCAGCCAATTAGGACTGCAACAAGAGACCCAGTACTTC
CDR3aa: CASSQLGLQQETQYF

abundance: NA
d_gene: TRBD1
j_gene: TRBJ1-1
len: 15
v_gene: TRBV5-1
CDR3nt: TGCGCCAGCAGCTTGGAGGGACAGACAAACACTGAAGCTTTCTTT
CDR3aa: CASSLEGQTNTEAFF

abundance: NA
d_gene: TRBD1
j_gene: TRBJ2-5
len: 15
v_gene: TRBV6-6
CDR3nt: TGTGCCAGCAGACACGGACAGGGATCGGTGGAGACCCAGTACTTC
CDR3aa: CASRHGQGSVETQYF

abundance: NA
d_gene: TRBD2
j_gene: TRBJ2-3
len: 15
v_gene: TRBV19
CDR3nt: TGTGCCAGTAGCGGACTAGCGGGGGGATCTGATACGCAGTATTTT
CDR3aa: CASSGLAGGSDTQYF

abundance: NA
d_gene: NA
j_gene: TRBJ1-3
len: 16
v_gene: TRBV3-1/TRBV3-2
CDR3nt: TGTGCCAGCAGCCGGGGGGGCCAGGGCTCTGGAAACACCATATATTTT
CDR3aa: CASSRGGQGSGNTIYF

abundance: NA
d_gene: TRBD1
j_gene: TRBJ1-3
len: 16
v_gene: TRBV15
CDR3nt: TGTGCCACCAGCAGAGATATGGACAGGGTTGGAAACACCATATATTTT
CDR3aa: CATSRDMDRVGNTIYF

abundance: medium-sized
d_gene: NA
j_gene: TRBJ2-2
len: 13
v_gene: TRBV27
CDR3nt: TGTGCCAGCCGACAGAAGAACACCGGGGAGCTGTTTTTT
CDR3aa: CASRQKNTGELFF

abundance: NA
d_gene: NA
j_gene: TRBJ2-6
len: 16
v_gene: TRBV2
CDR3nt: TGTGCCACACACAGGGACTATTTCTCTGGGGCCAACGTCCTGACTTTC
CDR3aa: CATHRDYFSGANVLTF

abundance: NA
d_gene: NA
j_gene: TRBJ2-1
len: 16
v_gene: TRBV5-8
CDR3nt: TGTGCCAGCAGATTGAAGGGAGTCTCCGGTTCCAATGAGCAGTTCTTC
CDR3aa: CASRLKGVSGSNEQFF

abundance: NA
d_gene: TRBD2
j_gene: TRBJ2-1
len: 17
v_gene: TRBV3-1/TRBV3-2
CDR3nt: TGTGCCAGCAGCCAAGTTGCGGGGGGGCCGTCATACAATGAGCAGTTCTTC
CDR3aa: CASSQVAGGPSYNEQFF

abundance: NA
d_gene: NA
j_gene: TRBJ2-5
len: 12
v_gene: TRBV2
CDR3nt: TGTGCCAGCACAACTCGCCAAGAGACCCAGTACTTC
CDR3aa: CASTTRQETQYF

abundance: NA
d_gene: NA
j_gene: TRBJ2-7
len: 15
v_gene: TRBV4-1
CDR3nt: TGCGCCAGCAGCCAACTACAGGGTAGCTCCTACGAGCAGTACTTC
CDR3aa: CASSQLQGSSYEQYF

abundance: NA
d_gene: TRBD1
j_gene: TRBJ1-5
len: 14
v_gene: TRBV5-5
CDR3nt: TGTGCCAGCAGCCCGACAGGGGTTAATCAGCCCCAGCATTTT
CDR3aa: CASSPTGVNQPQHF

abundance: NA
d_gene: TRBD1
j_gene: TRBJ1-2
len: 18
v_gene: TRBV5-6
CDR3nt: TGTGCCAGCAGCACCAACAAAGAGGGGGCGCACCGAAACTATGGCTACACCTTC
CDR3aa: CASSTNKEGAHRNYGYTF

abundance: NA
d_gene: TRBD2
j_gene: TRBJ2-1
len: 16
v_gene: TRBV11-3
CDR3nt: TGTGCCAGCAGCCCCTCCGGGACTAGGCCCTTCGATGAGCAGTTCTTC
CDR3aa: CASSPSGTRPFDEQFF

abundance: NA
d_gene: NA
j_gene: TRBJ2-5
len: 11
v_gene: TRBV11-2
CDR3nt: TGTGCCAGCAGCTTCGTAGAGACCCAGTACTTC
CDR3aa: CASSFVETQYF

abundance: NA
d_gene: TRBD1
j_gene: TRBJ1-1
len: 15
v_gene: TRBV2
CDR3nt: TGTGCCAGCAGTGCACAGGGGGGCGGGAGCACTGAAGCTTTCTTT
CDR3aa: CASSAQGGGSTEAFF

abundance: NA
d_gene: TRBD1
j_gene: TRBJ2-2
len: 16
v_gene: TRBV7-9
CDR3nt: TGTGCCAGCAGCTTAGTGGGACAGGCGAACACCGGGGAGCTGTTTTTT
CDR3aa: CASSLVGQANTGELFF

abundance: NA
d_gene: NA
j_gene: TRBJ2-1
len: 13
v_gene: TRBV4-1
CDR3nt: TGCGCCAGCAGCCAAGATGAGGAGGAAACACAGTTCTTC
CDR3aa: CASSQDEEETQFF

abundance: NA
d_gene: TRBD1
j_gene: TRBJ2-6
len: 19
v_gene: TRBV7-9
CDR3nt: TGTGCCAGCAGCTTTTATGGACAGGGCTACGACTCTGGGGCCAACGTCCTGACTTTC
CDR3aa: CASSFYGQGYDSGANVLTF

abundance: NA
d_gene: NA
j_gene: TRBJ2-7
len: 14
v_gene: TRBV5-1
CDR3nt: TGCGCCAGCAACCCTGGGGACTCCCTCCTCGAGCAGTACTTC
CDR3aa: CASNPGDSLLEQYF

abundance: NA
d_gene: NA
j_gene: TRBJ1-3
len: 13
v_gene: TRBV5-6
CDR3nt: TGTGCCAGCAGCCAAACACAGGGAAACACCATATATTTT
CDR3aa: CASSQTQGNTIYF

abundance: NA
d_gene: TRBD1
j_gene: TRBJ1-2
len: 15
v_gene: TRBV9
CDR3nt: TGTGCCAGCAGCGATGGGACAGGGGGCAACTATGGCTACACCTTC
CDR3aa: CASSDGTGGNYGYTF

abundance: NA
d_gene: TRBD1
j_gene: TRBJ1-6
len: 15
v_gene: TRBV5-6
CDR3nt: TGTGCCAGCAGCACTATACACAGGGGTTACTCACCCCTCCACTTT
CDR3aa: CASSTIHRGYSPLHF

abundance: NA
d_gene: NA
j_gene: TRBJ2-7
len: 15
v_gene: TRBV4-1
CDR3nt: TGCGCCAGCAGCCTCCTCCCGGGGGACAGCTACGAGCAGTACTTC
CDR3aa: CASSLLPGDSYEQYF

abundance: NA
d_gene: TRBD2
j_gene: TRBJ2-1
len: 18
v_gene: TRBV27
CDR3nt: TGTGCCAGCAGTCCGGCGAACCTAGCGGGGGCCTCCTACAATGAGCAGTTCTTC
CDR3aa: CASSPANLAGASYNEQFF

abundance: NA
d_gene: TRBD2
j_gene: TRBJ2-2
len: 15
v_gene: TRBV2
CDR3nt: TGTGCCAGCCCCGGGGGGAGGTCCAACACCGGGGAGCTGTTTTTT
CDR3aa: CASPGGRSNTGELFF

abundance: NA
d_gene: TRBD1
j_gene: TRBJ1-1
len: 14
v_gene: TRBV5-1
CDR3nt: TGCGCCAGCAGCTGGGCGGGACAGGGTAATGAAGCTTTCTTT
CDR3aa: CASSWAGQGNEAFF

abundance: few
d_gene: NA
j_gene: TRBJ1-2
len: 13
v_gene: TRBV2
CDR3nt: TGTGCCAGCAGTGAAGCCCCGTCCTATGGCTACACCTTC
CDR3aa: CASSEAPSYGYTF

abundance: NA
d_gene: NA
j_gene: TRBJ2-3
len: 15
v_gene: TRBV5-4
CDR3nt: TGTGCCAGCAGCGAATACCTAGAGATCACAGATACGCAGTATTTT
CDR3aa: CASSEYLEITDTQYF

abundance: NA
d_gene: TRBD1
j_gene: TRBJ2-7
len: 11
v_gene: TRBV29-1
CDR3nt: TGCAGCGTCAGGGGGTCCTACGAGCAGTACTTC
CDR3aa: CSVRGSYEQYF

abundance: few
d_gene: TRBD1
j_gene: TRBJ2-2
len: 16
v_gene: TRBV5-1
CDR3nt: TGCGCCAGCAGCAAAGACGGGACAGTATTCACCGGGGAGCTGTTTTTT
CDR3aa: CASSKDGTVFTGELFF

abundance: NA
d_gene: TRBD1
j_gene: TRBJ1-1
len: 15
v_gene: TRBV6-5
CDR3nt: TGTGCCAGCAGTTACGAGACAGGGGTGAACACTGAAGCTTTCTTT
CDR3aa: CASSYETGVNTEAFF

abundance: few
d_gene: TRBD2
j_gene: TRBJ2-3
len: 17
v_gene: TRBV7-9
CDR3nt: TGTGCCAGCAGCAGCCATGACGGCCTAGCGGGCACAGATACGCAGTATTTT
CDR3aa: CASSSHDGLAGTDTQYF

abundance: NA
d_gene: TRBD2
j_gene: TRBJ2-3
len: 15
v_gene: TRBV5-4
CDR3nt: TGTGCCAGCAGCTTGGATAGCGGGGGGGCAGATACGCAGTATTTT
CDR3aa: CASSLDSGGADTQYF

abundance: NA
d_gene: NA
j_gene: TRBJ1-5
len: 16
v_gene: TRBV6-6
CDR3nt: TGTGCCAGCGGCCCCTCCAGACATGGGAGCAATCAGCCCCAGCATTTT
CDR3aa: CASGPSRHGSNQPQHF

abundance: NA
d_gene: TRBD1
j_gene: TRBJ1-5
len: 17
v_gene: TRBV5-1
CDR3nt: TGCGCCAGCAGCCCCGGGACAGGGACGAGGGGCAATCAGCCCCAGCATTTT
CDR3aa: CASSPGTGTRGNQPQHF

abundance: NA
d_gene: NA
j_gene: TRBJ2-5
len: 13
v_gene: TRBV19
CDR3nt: TGTGCCAGTTTAGACACGAATGAAGAGACCCAGTACTTC
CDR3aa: CASLDTNEETQYF

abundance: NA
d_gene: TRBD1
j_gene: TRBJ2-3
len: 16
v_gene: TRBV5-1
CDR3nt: TGCGCCAGCAGCTTGCCCGGGACAGGCCCTTCAGATACGCAGTATTTT
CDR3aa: CASSLPGTGPSDTQYF

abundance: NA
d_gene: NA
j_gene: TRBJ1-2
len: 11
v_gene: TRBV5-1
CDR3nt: TGCGCCATCCAGGGGAGGGGTGGCTACACCTTC
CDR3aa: CAIQGRGGYTF

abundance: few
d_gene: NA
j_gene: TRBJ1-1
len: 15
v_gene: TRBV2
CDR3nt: TGTGCCAGCAGTTTCTTAACAGGATTAAACACTGAAGCTTTCTTT
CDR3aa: CASSFLTGLNTEAFF

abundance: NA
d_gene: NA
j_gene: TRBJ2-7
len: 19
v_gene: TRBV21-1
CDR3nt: TGTGCCAGCAGCAAAGAGGGACTAGCGGGGGACCGCTACTCCTACGAGCAGTACTTC
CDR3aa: CASSKEGLAGDRYSYEQYF

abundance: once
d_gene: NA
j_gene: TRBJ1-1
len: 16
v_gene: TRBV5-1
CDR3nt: TGCGCCAGCAGCGTGAATACAGGGTATGGTAACACTGAAGCTTTCTTT
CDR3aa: CASSVNTGYGNTEAFF

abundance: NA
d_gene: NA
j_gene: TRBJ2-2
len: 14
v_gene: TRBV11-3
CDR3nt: TGTGCCAGCAGCAGAGAATCCTACACCGGGGAGCTGTTTTTT
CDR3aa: CASSRESYTGELFF

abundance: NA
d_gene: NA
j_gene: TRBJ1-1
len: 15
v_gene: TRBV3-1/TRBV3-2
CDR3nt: TGTGCCAGCAGCCGAAGGGTGGGGGAGGGCACTGAAGCTTTCTTT
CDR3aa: CASSRRVGEGTEAFF

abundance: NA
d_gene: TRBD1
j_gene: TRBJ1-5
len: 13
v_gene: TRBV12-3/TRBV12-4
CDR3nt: TGTGCCAGCAGTTCGGCAGGGGGACTGCCCCAGCATTTT
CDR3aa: CASSSAGGLPQHF

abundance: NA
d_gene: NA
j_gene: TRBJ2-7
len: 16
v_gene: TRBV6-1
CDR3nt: TGTGCCAGCAGTAAAGCGGCTACAGGGGGGGCCTACGAGCAGTACTTC
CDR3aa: CASSKAATGGAYEQYF

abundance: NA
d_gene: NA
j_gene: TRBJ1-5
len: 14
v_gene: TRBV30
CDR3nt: TGTGCCTGGAGTGACATCCTTTGGGAGGAGCCCCAGCATTTT
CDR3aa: CAWSDILWEEPQHF

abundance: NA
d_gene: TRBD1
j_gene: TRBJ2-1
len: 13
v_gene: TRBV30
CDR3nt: TGTGCCTGGAGGCAGGGGGTCTACAATGAGCAGTTCTTC
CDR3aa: CAWRQGVYNEQFF

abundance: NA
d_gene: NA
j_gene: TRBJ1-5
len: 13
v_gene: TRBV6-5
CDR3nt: TGTGCCAGCAAAACGCCTAACAATCAGCCCCAGCATTTT
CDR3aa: CASKTPNNQPQHF

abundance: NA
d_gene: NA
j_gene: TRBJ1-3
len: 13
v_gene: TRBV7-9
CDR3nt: TGTGCCAGCAGCTTATCAGGGATAAACACCATATATTTT
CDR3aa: CASSLSGINTIYF

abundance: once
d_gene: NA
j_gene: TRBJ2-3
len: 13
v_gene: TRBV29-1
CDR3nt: TGCAGCGTTGAAATGCGGTACACAGATACGCAGTATTTT
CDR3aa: CSVEMRYTDTQYF

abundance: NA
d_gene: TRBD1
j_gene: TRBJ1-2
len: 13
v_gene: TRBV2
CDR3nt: TGTGCCAGCATATTAGGGACAGGGGGCGGTTACACCTTC
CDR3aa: CASILGTGGGYTF

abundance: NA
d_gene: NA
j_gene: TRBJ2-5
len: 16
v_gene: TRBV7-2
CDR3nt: TGTGCCAGCAGCCCCGGCGAGGCAACGTACCAAGAGACCCAGTACTTC
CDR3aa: CASSPGEATYQETQYF